This T cell receptor (beta chain) was captured by sequencing in a study of long-term antiretroviral therapy in people with HIV. Study-wide background: Sampling started about a decade before the 2015 immediate-ART recommendation. Regarding the study as a whole: Gathering of blood took place between about 2004 and 2018, possibly under older ART regimens. Relative to control repertoires, HIV repertoires exhibited narrower CDR3 length ranges.

The CDR3 loop spans 13 amino acids. V was clipped by 5 bases and J by 9 bases, with 14 bases between them. The germline CDR1 and CDR2 sequences are SEHNR and FQNEAQ (reference sequence). It was version v3.0 of the immunoSEQ assay that was run at survey level. The method was immunoSEQ multiplex PCR; TCRdb's version includes in-frame clones alone and lacks a portion of them. This sample has approximately 35,000 clones, with more than 95% found just once. Details on this clone: What it recognizes is unknown.

Sample: unsorted PBMCs, taken 6.9 years after starting antiretroviral therapy. V and J are TRBV7-9 and TRBJ2-1; D possibly corresponds to TRBD2 (6 bases). The TCR sequence derives from a man aged 30 to 45 with HIV. In DNA, the CDR3 is TGTGCCAGCAGCGATACCGGGACTCGTGAGCAGTTCTTC. It specifies CASSDTGTREQFF.